This T cell receptor (beta chain) was obtained from a study of glioma-infiltrating T cells. Broader study findings: Non-neoplastic patients had below-expected tissue-blood divergence, while all gliomas exceeded expectation. Very few CDR3 sequences were shared between tissue and blood.

This clonotype has only a few counts. Its antigen is undetermined. Amplification of TCR alpha and beta CDR3 regions from RNA used iRepertoire nested multiplex PCR. One entry per CDR3 protein results from TCRdb running MiXCR on the multiplex PCR reads. The table shows tens of thousands of distinct CDR3 sequences, with about a quarter occurring only once. From germline, CDR1 is LGHNT and CDR2 FRNRAP. The CDR3 consists of 14 residues. The V end lost 1 base, the J end lost 3 bases, and 7 bases lay between the germline ends. The clonotype originates from a human donor with low-grade glioma or glioblastoma, undergoing nonglioma brain surgery, or in good health (not recorded which). The V call is TRBV12-5, the J call TRBJ2-1; a weak D match, TRBD1 (6 bases). The sample taken for sequencing was glioma tissue, nonneoplastic brain tissue, or PBMCs (not recorded which). Here the CDR3 DNA reads TGTGCTAGTGGTTTGGAACAGGGCTACAATGAGCAGTTCTTC. This sequence encodes CASGLEQGYNEQFF.